The 23 T cell receptor beta chains in this list originate from one sample, sequenced in a study of regulatory T cells in long-lasting Graves disease. As for time point: persistent/refractory GD, antithyroid drugs over 5 years with positive TRAb. RNA isolated from PBMCs was used to make the TCR library. iRepertoire HTBI primers and Arm-PCR of CDR3 regions built TCR beta libraries. TCRdb re-derived calls from the multiplex PCR reads in MiXCR, one entry per CDR3 protein. The sample lists over 350,000 distinct CDR3 sequences, around 21% occurring once. The source material was peripheral blood mononuclear cells (PBMCs), sampled when the disease was refractory, from a patient treated with antithyroid drugs. These receptors were collected from a female donor with Graves disease.

The chain recombines TRBV7-9 with TRBJ2-7; the D is unclear. Trimming took 5 bases from V and 3 from J, leaving 11 bases between them. The CDR3 runs to 13 residues. In germline, CDR1 is SEHNR, CDR2 FQNEAQ (reference sequence). CDR3 DNA sequence: TGTGCCAGCAGCGGAAGTTCCGTCTACGAGCAGTACTTC. Amino acid sequence: CASSGSSVYEQYF.

This clonotype was recorded a few times. This sequence joins TRBV4-3 and TRBJ1-5; TRBD1 agrees at 7 bases. The length of the CDR3 is 16 residues. The germline CDR1 and CDR2 sequences are LGHNA and YSLEER. V dropped 0 bases and J dropped 5; count of bases not matched to a gene: 7. The CDR3 sequence: CASSQDHEDRHQPQHF. The CDR3 bases are TGCGCCAGCAGCCAAGATCACGAGGACAGGCATCAGCCCCAGCATTTT.

This clonotype has only a few counts. The V gene is TRBV20-1, the J gene TRBJ2-5, with 11 bases fitting TRBD2. Germline CDR1 reads DFQATT; CDR2 reads SNEGSKA (reference sequence). The CDR3 totals 20 residues. The V and J ends lost 3 bases and 4 bases, in that order; junction bases with no gene match: 22. The CDR3 coding sequence is TGCAGTGCTAGGTTTTTACCGACTAGCGGGATTACGGGACCTATAGAGACCCAGTACTTC. This codes for CSARFLPTSGITGPIETQYF.

At least ten counts were recorded for this clonotype. V and J are TRBV6-1 and TRBJ2-7, with D maybe TRBD1 (5 bases). V dropped 6 bases and J dropped 0 bases, with 15 bases sitting between them. This CDR3 is built from 15 residues. Germline V lookup: CDR1 MNHNS, CDR2 SASEGT. This chain's CDR3 is CASSPDPGFSYEQYF. CDR3 sequence (DNA): TGTGCCAGCAGCCCTGACCCAGGGTTCTCCTACGAGCAGTACTTC.

This clonotype was recorded at least ten times. V gene TRBV18 combines with J gene TRBJ2-7; 7 bases match TRBD1. The germline gives CDR1 KGHSH, CDR2 LQKENI. V trimming: 3 bases; J trimming: 7 bases; junction bases outside the gene matches: 3. The CDR3 totals 12 residues. In nucleotides, the CDR3 is TGTGCCAGCTCACCGGGACAGACGGAGCAGTACTTC. This gives the protein CASSPGQTEQYF.

This sequence joins TRBV5-1 and TRBJ2-7, with a weak D call TRBD2 (5 bases). This CDR3 is 14 amino acids long. The V end lost 2 bases, the J end lost 7 bases, and 16 bases lay between the germline ends. Germline lookup yields CDR1 SGHRS and CDR2 YFSETQ. Written as DNA, the CDR3 is TGCGCCAGCAGCTTAATGGACTGGGATAGAGAGCAGTACTTC. Its protein product is CASSLMDWDREQYF. The entire variable domain, with the rest obtained from reference TRBV5-1 and TRBJ2-7, is as follows: KAGVTQTPRYLIKTRGQQVTLSCSPISGHRSVSWYQQTPGQGLQFLFEYFSETQRNKGNFPGRFSGRQFSNSRSEMNVSTLELGDSALYLCASSLMDWDREQYFGPGTRLTVT.

This clonotype has at least ten counts. The V gene is TRBV12-3 or TRBV12-4, the J gene TRBJ2-7; no clear D gene. Deletions cut 3 bases from V and 4 bases from J, with 7 bases between. The CDR3 has 12 residues. DNA for the CDR3: TGTGCCAGCAGTTTGGTACGATACGAGCAGTACTTC. It translates to CASSLVRYEQYF.

The chain couples TRBV19 to TRBJ1-1, with a weak D call TRBD1 (5 bases). The CDR3 consists of 17 residues. From germline, CDR1 is LNHDA and CDR2 SQIVND (reference sequence). The V and J ends lost 10 bases and 7 bases respectively, with 31 bases between them. The CDR3 spells CATLSHRSEGPTFEAFF. The CDR3 bases are TGTGCCACCCTCTCCCACCGGAGCGAGGGGCCAACATTTGAAGCTTTCTTT.

This clonotype came up a few times. J is TRBJ2-5 and V is TRBV28; the D gene is possibly TRBD1 (5 bases). Germline V CDR1 and CDR2: MDHEN, SYDVKM. V was pared by 5 bases and J by 5 bases, with 12 bases between. The CDR3 covers 13 residues. CDR3 DNA: TGTGCCAGCAGTAGAAGACAGAGGGAGACCCAGTACTTC. Amino acids: CASSRRQRETQYF.

The sample holds many counts of this clonotype. The J gene is TRBJ2-2, the V gene TRBV5-1; D is perhaps TRBD2 (6 bases). The germline V and J ends were trimmed by 0 bases and 2 bases, with 11 bases remaining between them. The CDR3 consists of 16 residues. Germline CDR1 is SGHRS and CDR2 is YFSETQ. As DNA, the CDR3 is TGCGCCAGCAGCTTGGTTGTTAGCGGAAACACCGGGGAGCTGTTTTTT. Its protein is CASSLVVSGNTGELFF.

This clonotype was observed at least ten times. A junction boundary mismatches the germline segment, possibly from a read error. The chain joins TRBV2 to TRBJ2-7; D is perhaps TRBD2 (5 bases). This CDR3 is built from 12 residues. Germline V CDR1 and CDR2: SNHLY, FYNNEI. CDR3 residues: CASSESMGREGF. The CDR3 DNA reads TGTGCCAGCAGTGAATCTATGGGCCGGGAAGGCTTC.

This clonotype was detected ten times or more. The J gene is TRBJ2-7, the V gene TRBV7-2; D is uncertain. The V and J ends lost 3 bases and 4 bases respectively, with 16 bases between them. CDR1 and CDR2 from the germline V gene are SGHTA and FQGNSA. This CDR3 has 15 amino acids. Here the CDR3 reads CASSFPAAPAYEQYF. The CDR3 nucleotides read TGTGCCAGCAGCTTCCCCGCTGCCCCGGCATACGAGCAGTACTTC. Supplemented by reference TRBV7-2 and TRBJ2-7, the full variable domain reads GAGVSQSPSNKVTEKGKDVELRCDPISGHTALYWYRQSLGQGLEFLIYFQGNSAPDKSGLPSDRFSAERTGGSVSTLTIQRTQQEDSAVYLCASSFPAAPAYEQYFGPGTRLTVT.

The chain combines TRBV6-2 or TRBV6-3 with TRBJ2-1, with 12 positions matching TRBD2. J was trimmed by 4 bases and V by 0 bases; bases with no gene match: 4. This CDR3 comprises 17 residues. Germline assignment: CDR1 MNHEY and CDR2 SVGEGT. For the CDR3, the DNA is TGTGCCAGCAGTTACTCTGGGCTAGCGGGAGGGTACAATGAGCAGTTCTTC. It translates to CASSYSGLAGGYNEQFF.

This CDR3 is CASSLEQWKVNGYTF. The CDR3 coding sequence is TGTGCCAGCAGCTTAGAACAGTGGAAGGTTAATGGCTACACCTTC. J is TRBJ1-2 and V is TRBV11-2; D is unclear. Germline V CDR1 and CDR2: SGHAT, FQNNGV. This CDR3 has 15 residues. Trimming pared 0 bases from V and 6 bases from J, leaving 14 bases between.

This clonotype was seen ten or more times. This chain links TRBV3-1 with TRBJ2-7; D unresolved. Germline CDR1 is LGHDT and CDR2 is YNNKEL (reference sequence). This CDR3 is 14 amino acids long. Trimming left V 3 bases short and J 3 bases short, with 12 bases between. CDR3 sequence: CASSHRDRVYEQYF. For the CDR3, the DNA is TGTGCCAGCAGCCATCGTGATAGGGTCTACGAGCAGTACTTC.

The rearrangement links TRBV5-1 to TRBJ2-3, with 8 bases identical to TRBD2. Germline lookup yields CDR1 SGHRS and CDR2 YFSETQ. The CDR3 spans 17 residues. The V segment lost 0 bases and the J segment 1 base; nucleotides outside the gene matches: 7. CDR3 nucleotides: TGCGCCAGCAGCTTGGCCAAAACGGGGGGGCGCACAGATACGCAGTATTTT. As protein: CASSLAKTGGRTDTQYF.

The chain carries TRBV20-1 and TRBJ1-3, with D maybe TRBD1 (5 bases). CDR1 and CDR2 (germline): DFQATT, SNEGSKA (reference sequence). The V and J ends lost 0 bases and 0 bases respectively, with 12 bases between them. This CDR3 is built from 16 residues. DNA of the CDR3: TGCAGTGCTAGAGATGTTTCGGGGCGCTCTGGAAACACCATATATTTT. Protein product: CSARDVSGRSGNTIYF.

V and J are TRBV4-1 and TRBJ2-7; 13 bases match TRBD2. Germline V CDR1 and CDR2: MGHRA, YSYEKL. Trimming at V came to 4 bases and at J to 0 bases, leaving 6 bases not matched to a gene. This CDR3 contains 17 residues. Here the CDR3 DNA reads TGCGCCAGCAGCCTGGGACTAGCGGGGTCCCACTCCTACGAGCAGTACTTC. Translated, it gives CASSLGLAGSHSYEQYF.

The chain carries TRBV4-3 and TRBJ1-6, with D possibly being TRBD1 (5 bases). The CDR3 loop spans 17 amino acids. Germline V gives CDR1 LGHNA, CDR2 YSLEER. Trimming pared 0 bases from V and 10 bases from J, leaving 19 bases between. The CDR3 DNA sequence: TGCGCCAGCAGCCAAGAAATCGCCCCCGGGGGTATCTCACCCCTCCACTTT. Its translation is CASSQEIAPGGISPLHF.

This clonotype was seen at least ten times. The chain employs TRBV29-1 and TRBJ2-7; D might be TRBD1 or TRBD2, each matching 5 bases. This CDR3 is built from 12 residues. Trimming shortened V by 7 bases and J by 6 bases, and 16 bases separated the two germline ends. In germline, CDR1 is SQVTM, CDR2 ANQGSEA. The CDR3 here is CSGQAWGSEQYF. The CDR3 DNA reads TGCAGCGGCCAGGCGTGGGGGAGCGAGCAGTACTTC.

With regard to this clonotype: A read error is possible here, since a much larger clone lies one base away. The chain combines TRBV6-5 with TRBJ2-6; D possibly corresponds to TRBD1 (6 bases). The CDR3 runs to 19 residues. Germline V CDR1 and CDR2: MNHEY, SVGAGI. CDR3 coding DNA: TGTGCCAGCAGTTACCGGTTACAGGGATCCAACTCTGGGGCCAACGTCCTGGCTTTC. Translating gives CASSYRLQGSNSGANVLAF.

The rearrangement links TRBV5-1 to TRBJ2-7; 9 nucleotides agree with TRBD2. With 0 bases clipped from V and 2 bases from J, the junction kept 6 bases outside the gene matches. Germline V lookup: CDR1 SGHRS, CDR2 YFSETQ. CDR3 length: 16 residues. CDR3 amino acids: CASSLGLAGSTYEQYF. The DNA for the CDR3 is TGCGCCAGCAGCTTGGGGCTAGCGGGATCCACCTACGAGCAGTACTTC.

This clonotype was seen ten or more times. The chain joins TRBV7-2 to TRBJ1-2, with a tentative D call TRBD1 (5 bases). This CDR3 spans 14 amino acids. The V and J ends lost 1 base and 4 bases respectively, with 10 bases between them. In germline, CDR1 is SGHTA, CDR2 FQGNSA. CDR3 in amino acids: CASSLDGGGYGYTF. The CDR3 DNA reads TGTGCCAGCAGCTTAGATGGGGGAGGCTATGGCTACACCTTC.